This T cell receptor beta chain was recovered during a study of control samples from healthy donors and cancer patients. Generated by immunoSEQ multiplex PCR, the TCRdb table keeps only in-frame clones and is missing some. The sample shows roughly 34,000 clones, about 88% of them seen only once. The V end was cut by 4 bases, the J end by 7 bases, with 17 bases between. The CDR3 extends over 13 amino acids. Germline-derived CDR1 and CDR2 are GTSNPN and SVGIG (reference sequence). The receptor's source is a woman between 40 and 55 years old with lung cancer. The chain couples TRBV30 to TRBJ2-7; D is unclear. The sample consisted of PBMCs. The CDR3 DNA sequence: TGTGCCTGGATGAAGGGCGCATGGGGTGAGCAGTACTTC. The encoded protein is CAWMKGAWGEQYF.